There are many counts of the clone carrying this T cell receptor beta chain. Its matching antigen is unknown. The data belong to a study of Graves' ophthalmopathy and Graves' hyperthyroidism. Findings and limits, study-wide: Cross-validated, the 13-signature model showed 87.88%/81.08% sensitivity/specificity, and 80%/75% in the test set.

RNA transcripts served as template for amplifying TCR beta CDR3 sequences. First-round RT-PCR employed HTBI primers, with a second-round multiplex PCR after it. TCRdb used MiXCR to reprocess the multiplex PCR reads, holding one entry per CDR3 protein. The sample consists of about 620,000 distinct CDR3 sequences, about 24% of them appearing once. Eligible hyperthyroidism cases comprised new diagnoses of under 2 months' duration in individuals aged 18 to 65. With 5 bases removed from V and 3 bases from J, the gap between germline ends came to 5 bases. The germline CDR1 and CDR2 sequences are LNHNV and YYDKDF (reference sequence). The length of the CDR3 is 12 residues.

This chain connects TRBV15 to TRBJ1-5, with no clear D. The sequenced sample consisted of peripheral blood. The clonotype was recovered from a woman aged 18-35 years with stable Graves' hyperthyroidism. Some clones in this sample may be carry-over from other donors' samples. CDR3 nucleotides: TGTGCCACCAGCGGGCTCAATCAGCCCCAGCATTTT. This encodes CATSGLNQPQHF.